This T cell receptor (beta chain) comes out of a study of blood T cell repertoires in COVID-19. Turning to the study itself: COVID-19 samples from acute and convalescent phases originated in the United States, Italy and Spain. T cells, B-cell-depleted T cells, or PBMCs supplied cDNA or gDNA.

Methods used by the authors: Researchers report that nucleated cell counts were estimated from reference gene primer amplification. Clones were read by immunoSEQ multiplex PCR, and TCRdb kept only the in-frame ones, dropping some. The V and J calls and clone size come from that table; D and trimming were worked out from the DNA. The repertoire holds over 250,000 clones, with 85% as singletons. V gave up 4 bases and J gave up 2 bases, with 15 bases separating them. The CDR3 length is 16 residues. Germline CDR1 reads SGHKS; CDR2 reads YYEKEE (reference sequence). The material sequenced was peripheral blood. The sequence was collected from a human donor in a cohort sampled during active COVID-19. The rearrangement joins TRBV5-5 to TRBJ2-2; no firm D call. The CDR3 reads CASSLLVMGNTGELFF. In DNA form, the CDR3 reads TGTGCCAGCAGCCTTCTAGTTATGGGTAACACCGGGGAGCTGTTTTTT.